This T cell receptor (beta chain) stems from a study of cytomegalovirus exposure and HLA in healthy donors. Study-wide context: Within the Caucasian-associated ancestry cluster were roughly 82% of the approximately 390 genotyped donors.

Participants comprised healthy donors of bone marrow. As for this clone: Its antigen is unidentified.

Notes on the study in general: TCR beta sequences reportedly predicted the HLA-A and HLA-B alleles of most subjects accurately. Later on, an analysis showed TCR association rates differing by HLA locus, with DRB1 the most and HLA-C the fewest.

PCR amplification relied on 60 Vbeta primers (plus 13 Jbeta primers). Sequencing was performed with immunoSEQ multiplex PCR; in TCRdb, only in-frame clones are kept and a portion is missing. The profile shows approximately 150,000 clones, around two thirds of them singletons. Sequencing was performed on PBMCs. The sequence was obtained from a man between 45 and 60 years old in good health and CMV-seronegative.

The CDR3 reads CASSDLKRGREDTQYF. CDR3 DNA: TGTGCCAGCAGCGATTTAAAAAGGGGGCGCGAAGATACGCAGTATTTT. This chain connects TRBV7-9 to TRBJ2-3, with TRBD1 matching 7 bases. The V and J ends lost 5 bases and 5 bases, in that order; junction bases with no gene match: 13. The CDR3 is made up of 16 amino acids. Germline CDR1 and CDR2: SEHNR and FQNEAQ (reference sequence). Drawing the rest from reference TRBV7-9 and TRBJ2-3, the complete variable domain is DTGVSQNPRHKITKRGQNVTFRCDPISEHNRLYWYRQTLGQGPEFLTYFQNEAQLEKSRLLSDRFSAERPKGSFSTLEIQRTEQGDSAMYLCASSDLKRGREDTQYFGPGTRLTVL.